Listed below are T cell receptor beta chains from one sample, sequenced in a study of regulatory T cells in long-lasting Graves disease. TCRdb processed the multiplex PCR reads anew with MiXCR; each CDR3 protein has one entry. The repertoire holds roughly 700,000 distinct CDR3 sequences, with about 30% as singletons. The sequencing used peripheral blood mononuclear cells (PBMCs), collected when the disease was refractory, from a patient treated with antithyroid drugs. The receptors derive from a female donor with Graves disease. Both conserved end residues are part of each CDR3. The D gene is left open where the match is weak. Some rows mark clone size as missing; the rest say once, few, many or name a class of expanded clone.

v_gene	j_gene	d_gene	abundance	CDR3aa	CDR3nt
TRBV7-3	TRBJ1-1	TRBD1	NA	CASSPRDRWAEAFF	TGTGCCAGCAGCCCCCGGGACAGGTGGGCTGAAGCTTTCTTT
TRBV18	TRBJ1-1	NA	NA	CASSPVQWGNTEAFF	TGTGCCAGCTCACCGGTACAGTGGGGGAACACTGAAGCTTTCTTT
TRBV20-1	TRBJ2-7	TRBD2	few	CSAAGLAGYEQYF	TGCAGTGCTGCGGGACTAGCGGGATACGAGCAGTACTTC
TRBV20-1	TRBJ1-1	NA	NA	CSAPQGSNTEAFF	TGCAGTGCTCCACAGGGATCAAACACTGAAGCTTTCTTT
TRBV3-1	TRBJ2-5	NA	few	CASSQGSAQETQYF	TGTGCCAGCAGCCAAGGATCAGCCCAAGAGACCCAGTACTTC
TRBV30	TRBJ1-6	TRBD1	NA	CAWIAGGQRNHNSPLHF	TGTGCCTGGATTGCAGGGGGCCAAAGAAACCATAATTCACCCCTCCACTTT
TRBV20-1	TRBJ1-6	TRBD1	NA	CSVPGTGGSSPLHF	TGCAGTGTCCCGGGGACAGGGGGGAGTTCACCCCTCCACTTT
TRBV6-2/TRBV6-3	TRBJ2-2	NA	few	CASSYGAGAPTGELFF	TGTGCCAGCAGTTACGGGGCGGGGGCCCCCACCGGGGAGCTGTTTTTT
TRBV28	TRBJ1-5	TRBD1	few	CASSRQGYQPQHF	TGTGCCAGCAGTCGACAGGGCTACCAGCCCCAGCATTTT
TRBV24-1	TRBJ1-1	TRBD1	few	CATSGAGQGRTEAFF	TGTGCCACCAGTGGTGCGGGACAGGGAAGGACTGAAGCTTTCTTT
TRBV2	TRBJ2-7	NA	NA	CASSVPGADEQYF	TGTGCCAGCAGTGTCCCGGGGGCCGACGAGCAGTACTTC
TRBV6-5	TRBJ1-1	TRBD1	many	CASSYPDRGRGYTEAFF	TGTGCCAGCAGTTACCCCGACAGGGGGAGGGGGTACACTGAAGCTTTCTTT
TRBV14	TRBJ2-5	NA	NA	CASSPRPGQETQYF	TGCGCCAGCAGCCCCCGACCGGGGCAAGAGACCCAGTACTTC
TRBV27	TRBJ1-2	NA	many	CASTQLGQGSVMYGYTF	TGTGCCAGCACCCAACTGGGGCAGGGGTCGGTGATGTATGGCTACACCTTC
TRBV6-9	TRBJ2-7	TRBD2	many	CASSYGAGASYEQYF	TGTGCCAGCAGTTACGGTGCGGGAGCTTCCTACGAGCAGTACTTC
TRBV29-1	TRBJ1-2	NA	few	CSVEGTASYGYTF	TGCAGCGTTGAAGGGACAGCCTCCTATGGCTACACCTTC
TRBV13	TRBJ1-1	NA	NA	CASSLEPGHSGAEAFF	TGTGCCAGCAGCTTAGAACCGGGACATTCGGGGGCTGAAGCTTTCTTT
TRBV10-3	TRBJ1-1	NA	NA	CAISEAGGTSEAFF	TGTGCCATCAGTGAGGCTGGGGGGACGAGTGAAGCTTTCTTT
TRBV6-1	TRBJ1-1	NA	few	CASSELLGSVGTEAFF	TGTGCCAGCAGTGAATTATTAGGCTCGGTGGGCACTGAAGCTTTCTTT
TRBV20-1	TRBJ1-2	NA	many	CSARARQTGGYTF	TGCAGTGCTAGAGCAAGGCAGACTGGGGGCTACACCTTC